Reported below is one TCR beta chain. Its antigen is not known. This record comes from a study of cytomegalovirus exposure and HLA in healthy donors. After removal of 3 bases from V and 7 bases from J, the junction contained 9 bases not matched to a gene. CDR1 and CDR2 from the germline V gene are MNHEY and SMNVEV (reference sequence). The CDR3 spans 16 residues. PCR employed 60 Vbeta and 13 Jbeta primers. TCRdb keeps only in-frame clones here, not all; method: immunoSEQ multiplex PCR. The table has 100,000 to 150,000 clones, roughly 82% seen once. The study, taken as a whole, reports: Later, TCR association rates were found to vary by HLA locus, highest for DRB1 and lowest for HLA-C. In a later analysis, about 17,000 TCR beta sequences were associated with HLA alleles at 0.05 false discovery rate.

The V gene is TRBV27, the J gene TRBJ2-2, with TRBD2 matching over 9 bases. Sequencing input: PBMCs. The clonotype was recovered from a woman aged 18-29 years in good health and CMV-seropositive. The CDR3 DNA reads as TGTGCCAGCAGTTTGAAGCTAGCGGGGCTTGACGGGGAGCTGTTTTTT. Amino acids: CASSLKLAGLDGELFF.